Presented here are 17 T cell receptor beta chains from one specimen sequenced in a study of breast tumors, draining lymph nodes, adjacent tissues. MiXCR, applied by TCRdb to the multiplex PCR reads, yields one record per CDR3 protein. Counted here are 200,000 or so distinct CDR3 sequences, around a third occurring once; the ten biggest clones make up approximately 4.3%. Breast cancer patients provided tissue from their axillary draining lymph nodes. Material for sequencing was axillary lymph node tissue. The receptors derive from a female donor with breast cancer. Some clones in this sample may be carry-over from other donors' samples.

This clonotype came up many times. The rearrangement links TRBV7-2 to TRBJ2-1; 8 bases are shared with TRBD2. The junction had 9 bases not matched to a gene; V was cut back by 0 bases and J by 8 bases. The CDR3 covers 16 residues. In germline, CDR1 is SGHTA, CDR2 FQGNSA. The CDR3 loop reads CASSLAPSGRYDEQFF. For the CDR3, the DNA is TGTGCCAGCAGCTTAGCACCAAGCGGGAGATACGATGAGCAGTTCTTC.

V is TRBV7-3 and J is TRBJ1-6; a possible D gene is TRBD1 (5 bases). Germline lookup yields CDR1 SGHTA and CDR2 FQGTGA. The ends were cut back, 4 bases at V and 9 bases at J, with 13 bases in the middle. The CDR3 spans 14 residues. CDR3 sequence: CASSSAGSGSPLHF. DNA of the CDR3: TGTGCCAGCAGCTCGGCAGGGAGCGGTTCACCCCTCCACTTT.

The chain carries TRBV20-1 and TRBJ1-4; TRBD1 might be the D (6 bases). Per germline, CDR1 DFQATT and CDR2 SNEGSKA (reference sequence). The CDR3 totals 15 residues. V shed 0 bases and J shed 6 bases, with 14 bases lying between them. The CDR3 nucleotides read TGCAGTGCTAGAGACACCCGGGACACGGATGAAAAACTGTTTTTT. This codes for CSARDTRDTDEKLFF.

This clonotype was counted only a few times. A much larger clone is a single base away; this may be a read error. The chain recombines TRBV12-3 or TRBV12-4 with TRBJ1-3; no reliable D call. The CDR3 is made up of 16 amino acids. Trimming left V 6 bases short and J 0 bases short, with 15 bases between. The CDR3 coding sequence is TGTGCCAGCAGCCGATCACAAGTAGGCTCTGGAAACACCATATATTTT. Translation: CASSRSQVGSGNTIYF.

There are many counts of this clonotype. The rearrangement uses TRBV7-8 and TRBJ2-2, with 7 bases matching TRBD2. The CDR3 is 15 amino acids. From germline, CDR1 is SGHVS and CDR2 FQNEAQ. The junction had 5 bases not matched to a gene; V was cut back by 1 base and J by 6 bases. As DNA, the CDR3 is TGTGCCAGCAGCTTAGTGTTGGGGGGGGCCGGGGAGCTGTTTTTT. This sequence encodes CASSLVLGGAGELFF.

The chain couples TRBV29-1 to TRBJ2-5; the D gene is possibly TRBD2 (6 bases). CDR1 is SQVTM, CDR2 ANQGSEA, per germline. V was cut by 5 bases and J by 13 bases, with 17 bases left in between. The length of the CDR3 is 11 residues. In DNA, the CDR3 is TGCAGCGTTAATCCGGGAAGCGGGCGGTACTTC. Translated, it gives CSVNPGSGRYF.

This chain uses TRBV2 with TRBJ1-3; possibly TRBD1 for D (5 bases). The CDR3 runs to 16 residues. The V gene lost 2 bases and the J gene lost 4 bases, with 15 bases spanning the gap. CDR1 is SNHLY, CDR2 FYNNEI, per germline. Written as DNA, the CDR3 is TGTGCCAGCAGTGAATCGGGGACTAGCGGGGGAAACACCATATATTTT. This sequence encodes CASSESGTSGGNTIYF. Combining the CDR3 with reference TRBV2 and TRBJ1-3 gives the whole variable domain EPEVTQTPSHQVTQMGQEVILRCVPISNHLYFYWYRQILGQKVEFLVSFYNNEISEKSEIFDDQFSVERPDGSNFTLKIRSTKLEDSAMYFCASSESGTSGGNTIYFGEGSWLTVV.

This clonotype was seen ten or more times. One end of the junction fails to match germline, which may point to a read error. This chain joins TRBV19 and TRBJ2-1, with D perhaps TRBD2 (5 bases). Germline CDR1 reads LNHDA; CDR2 reads SQIVND (reference sequence). The CDR3 extends over 15 amino acids. The CDR3 DNA follows: TGTGCCAGTACTATATCCCCGACCAACGGGGTTGAGCAGTTCTTC. Amino acid sequence: CASTISPTNGVEQFF.

This clonotype was counted ten times or more. V usage is TRBV20-1 and J usage is TRBJ2-5, with D tentatively TRBD1 (6 bases). Germline loops: CDR1 DFQATT, CDR2 SNEGSKA (reference sequence). V was trimmed by 4 bases and J by 2 bases, leaving 14 bases between them. CDR3 length: 14 residues. The CDR3, as DNA: TGCAGTGCTACCGTACGGACAGCGCAAGAGACCCAGTACTTC. Protein product: CSATVRTAQETQYF.

This clonotype has a count of ten or more. The CDR3: CASSDQLPDTQYF. The CDR3 region has the DNA TGTGCCAGCAGTGACCAACTCCCAGATACGCAGTATTTT. This sequence joins TRBV6-1 and TRBJ2-3; no definite D call. The CDR3 loop spans 13 amino acids. Germline V gene lookup returns CDR1 MNHNS and CDR2 SASEGT. V was shortened by 3 bases and J by 4 bases, with 8 bases between the two germline ends.

This clonotype was seen at least ten times. V gene TRBV11-3 combines with J gene TRBJ2-5, with 7 bases fitting TRBD2. Germline V gives CDR1 SGHNT, CDR2 YENEEA. After removal of 1 base from V and 3 bases from J, the junction contained 14 bases not matched to a gene. The CDR3 consists of 18 residues. CDR3 coding DNA: TGTGCCAGCAGCTTAGGGGCTAGCGGATATGCTCCTGAAGAGACCCAGTACTTC. Translated: CASSLGASGYAPEETQYF.

The chain couples TRBV18 to TRBJ2-3; the match to TRBD1 covers 9 bases. CDR3 size: 16 residues. V shed 1 base and J 0 bases; nucleotides not matched to a gene: 2. Germline V gene data show CDR1 as KGHSH and CDR2 as LQKENI. The CDR3 DNA reads as TGTGCCAGCTCACCACGGACAGGGGTGAGCACAGATACGCAGTATTTT. This gives the protein CASSPRTGVSTDTQYF.

Many counts were recorded for this clonotype. The V and J genes are TRBV20-1 and TRBJ1-2; D is ambiguous. CDR3 size: 10 residues. Per the germline V gene, CDR1 is DFQATT and CDR2 is SNEGSKA (reference sequence). This CDR3 reads CSSFSRGYTF. In DNA, the CDR3 is TGCAGCTCTTTTTCCCGTGGCTACACCTTC.

A note on this clonotype: A read error may produce the germline difference seen at one junction end. The chain recombines TRBV19 with TRBJ2-3, with 8 bases identical to TRBD1. This CDR3 comprises 14 residues. Per germline, CDR1 LNHDA and CDR2 SQIVND (reference sequence). The CDR3 loop reads CVSSRDRGLDTQYF. For the CDR3, the DNA is TGTGTCAGTAGCCGAGACAGGGGCCTGGATACGCAGTATTTT.

A word on this clonotype: Given the absence of the conserved phenylalanine or tryptophan at the CDR3 end, a read error is likely. The chain joins TRBV2 to TRBJ2-7; D unclear. Trimming removed 7 bases at V and 3 bases at J, with 10 bases between. The CDR3 extends over 12 amino acids. In germline, CDR1 is SNHLY, CDR2 FYNNEI. The CDR3 DNA reads TGTGCCAGCAATAAGCGACTCTACGAGCAGTACCTC. Protein: CASNKRLYEQYL.

This clonotype has a count of ten or more. The gene calls are TRBV20-1 and TRBJ2-3; D uncertain. Trimming pared 3 bases from V and 4 bases from J, leaving 8 bases between. The germline CDR1 and CDR2 sequences are DFQATT and SNEGSKA (reference sequence). The CDR3 runs 12 residues. The CDR3 nucleotides read TGCAGTGCTAGGGAAGTATCAGATACGCAGTATTTT. Residues: CSAREVSDTQYF.

Many counts were recorded for this clonotype. The J gene is TRBJ1-2, the V gene TRBV12-3 or TRBV12-4; D is undetermined. The CDR3 spans 12 residues. The V end was cut by 1 base, the J end by 7 bases, with 7 bases between. CDR3 residues: CASSLGLGGYTF. The CDR3 region has the DNA TGTGCCAGCAGTTTAGGTCTCGGTGGCTACACCTTC.